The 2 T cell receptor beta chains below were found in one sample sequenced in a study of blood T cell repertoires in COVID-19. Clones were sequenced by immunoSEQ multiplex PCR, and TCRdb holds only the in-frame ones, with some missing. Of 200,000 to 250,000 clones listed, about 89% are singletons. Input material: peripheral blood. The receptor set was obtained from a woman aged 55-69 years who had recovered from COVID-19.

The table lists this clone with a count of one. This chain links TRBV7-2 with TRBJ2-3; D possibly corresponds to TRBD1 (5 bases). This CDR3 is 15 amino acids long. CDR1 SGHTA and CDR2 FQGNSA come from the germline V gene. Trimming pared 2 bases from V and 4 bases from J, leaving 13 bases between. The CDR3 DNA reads TGTGCCAGCAGCTTAAAAAGGACAAGGGCAGATACGCAGTATTTT. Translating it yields CASSLKRTRADTQYF.

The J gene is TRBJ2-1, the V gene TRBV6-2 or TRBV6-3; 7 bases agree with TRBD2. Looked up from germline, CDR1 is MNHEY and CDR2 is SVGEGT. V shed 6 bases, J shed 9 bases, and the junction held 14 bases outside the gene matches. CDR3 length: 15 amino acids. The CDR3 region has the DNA TGTGCCAGCAGCCGCGGGACTATAGTTTTGGGTGAGCAGTTCTTC. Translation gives CASSRGTIVLGEQFF.